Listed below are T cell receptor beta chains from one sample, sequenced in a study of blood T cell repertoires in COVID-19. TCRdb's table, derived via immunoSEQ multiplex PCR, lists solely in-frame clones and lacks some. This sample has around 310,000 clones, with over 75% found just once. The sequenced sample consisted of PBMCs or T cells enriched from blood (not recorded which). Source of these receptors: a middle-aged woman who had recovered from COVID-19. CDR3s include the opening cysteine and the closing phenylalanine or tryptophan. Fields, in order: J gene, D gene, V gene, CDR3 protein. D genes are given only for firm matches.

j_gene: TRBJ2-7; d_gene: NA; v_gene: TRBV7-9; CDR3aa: CASSTQSGLALYEQYF
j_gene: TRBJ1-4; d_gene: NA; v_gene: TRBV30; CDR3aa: CAWSRGDEKLFF
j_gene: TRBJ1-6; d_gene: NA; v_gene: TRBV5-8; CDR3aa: CASTPGQRNSPLHF
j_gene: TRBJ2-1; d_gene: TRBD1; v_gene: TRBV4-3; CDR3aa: CASSQDRGQGGNEQFF
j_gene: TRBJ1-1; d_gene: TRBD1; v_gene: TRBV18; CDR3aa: CASSPTDRGAGGTEAFF
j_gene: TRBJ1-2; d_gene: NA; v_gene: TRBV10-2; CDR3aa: CASTAEDISNYGYTF
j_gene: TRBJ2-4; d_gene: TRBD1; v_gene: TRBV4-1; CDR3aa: CASSQDRETGGLYF
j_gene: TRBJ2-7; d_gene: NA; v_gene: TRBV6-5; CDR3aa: CASSYSEEAAYEQYF
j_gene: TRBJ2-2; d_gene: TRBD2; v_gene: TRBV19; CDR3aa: CASSSRAGGLSGELFF
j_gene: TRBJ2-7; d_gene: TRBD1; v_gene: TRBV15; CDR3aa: CATSRGRRTGKDRYEQYF
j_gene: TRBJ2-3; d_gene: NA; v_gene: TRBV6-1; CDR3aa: CASSEDDLATDTQYF
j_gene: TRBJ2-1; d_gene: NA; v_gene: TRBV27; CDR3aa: CASSPDRPYNEQFF
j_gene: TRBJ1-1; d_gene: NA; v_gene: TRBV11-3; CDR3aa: CASSLLRYTEAFF
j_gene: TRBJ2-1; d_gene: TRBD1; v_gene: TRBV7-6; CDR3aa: CASSLEGGAYNEQFF
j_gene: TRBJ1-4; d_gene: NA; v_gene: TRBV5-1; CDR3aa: CASSLAGNEKLFF
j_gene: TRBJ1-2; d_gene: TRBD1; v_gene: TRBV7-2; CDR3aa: CASSFQGANYGYTF
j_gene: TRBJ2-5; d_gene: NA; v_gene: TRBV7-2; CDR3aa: CATTTQETQYF
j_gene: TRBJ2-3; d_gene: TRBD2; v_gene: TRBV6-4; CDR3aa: CASSTGSGSSDTQYF
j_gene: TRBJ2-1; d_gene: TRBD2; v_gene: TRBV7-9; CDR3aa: CASSYRGLATDNEQFF
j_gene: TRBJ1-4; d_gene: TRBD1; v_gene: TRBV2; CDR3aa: CASVYAGQPNEKLFF
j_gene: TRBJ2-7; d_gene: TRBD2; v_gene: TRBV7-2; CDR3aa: CASSLVAGGGEQYF
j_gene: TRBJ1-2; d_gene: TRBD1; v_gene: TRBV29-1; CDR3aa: CSVGSTGGGYTF
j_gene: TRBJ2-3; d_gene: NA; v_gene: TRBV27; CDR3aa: CASSLSRGTDTQYF
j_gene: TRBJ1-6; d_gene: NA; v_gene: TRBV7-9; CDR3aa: CASSSGSSYNSPLHF
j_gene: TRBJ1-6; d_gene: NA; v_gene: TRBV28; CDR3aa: CASSLRGGVGSPLHF
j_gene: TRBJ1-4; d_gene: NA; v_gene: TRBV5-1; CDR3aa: CASSPSGRVNEKLFF
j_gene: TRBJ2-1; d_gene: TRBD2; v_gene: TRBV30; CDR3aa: CAWVAGRLAEQFF
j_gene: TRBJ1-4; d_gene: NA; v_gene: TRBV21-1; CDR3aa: CASSRAEGINEKLFF
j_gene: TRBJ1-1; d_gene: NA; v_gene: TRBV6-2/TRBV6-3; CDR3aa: CASSYQGGTEAFF
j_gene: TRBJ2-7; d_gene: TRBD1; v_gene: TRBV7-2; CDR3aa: CASSTSGGGYEQYF
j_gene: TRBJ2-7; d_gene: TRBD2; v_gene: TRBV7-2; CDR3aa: CASSQRGLSYEQYF
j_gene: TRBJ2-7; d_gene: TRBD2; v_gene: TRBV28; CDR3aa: CASSRPGGAHSEQYF
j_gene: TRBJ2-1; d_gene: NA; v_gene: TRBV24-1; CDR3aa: CATSDLPGQEQFF
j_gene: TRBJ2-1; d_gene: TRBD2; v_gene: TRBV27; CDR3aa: CASRWGLSYNEQFF
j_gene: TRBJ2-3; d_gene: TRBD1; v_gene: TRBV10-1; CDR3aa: CASSDGQGKASTDTQYF
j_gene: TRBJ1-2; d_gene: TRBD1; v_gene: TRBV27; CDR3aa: CASSPGTGKRAIYGYTF
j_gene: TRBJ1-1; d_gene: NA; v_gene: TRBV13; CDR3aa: CASSFGAANTEAFF
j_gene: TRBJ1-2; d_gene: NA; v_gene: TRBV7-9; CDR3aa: CASSRSGVDKTHGYTF
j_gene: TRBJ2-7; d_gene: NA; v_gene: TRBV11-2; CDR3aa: CASSQEVRSSYEQYF
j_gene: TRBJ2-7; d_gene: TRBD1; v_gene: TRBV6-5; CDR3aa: CASRAQGAPNEQYF
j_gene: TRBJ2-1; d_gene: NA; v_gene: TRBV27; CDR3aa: CASSRDTPGASSYNEQFF
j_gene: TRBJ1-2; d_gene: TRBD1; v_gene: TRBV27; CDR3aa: CASSSNWDRVYGYTF
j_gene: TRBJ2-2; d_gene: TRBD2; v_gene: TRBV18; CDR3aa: CASSPATSGSVTGELFF
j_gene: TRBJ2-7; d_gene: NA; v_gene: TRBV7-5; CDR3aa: CARSFRGLATYEQYF
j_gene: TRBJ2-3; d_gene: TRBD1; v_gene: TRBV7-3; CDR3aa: CASSPRGQEVDTQYF
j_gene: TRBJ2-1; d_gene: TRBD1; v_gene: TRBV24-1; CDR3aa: CATSDQRTGDYNEQFF
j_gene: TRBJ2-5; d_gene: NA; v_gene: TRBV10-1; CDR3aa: CASSDNGTGSRETQYF
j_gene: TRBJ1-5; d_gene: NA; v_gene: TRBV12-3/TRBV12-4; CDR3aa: CASSLGLDQPQHF
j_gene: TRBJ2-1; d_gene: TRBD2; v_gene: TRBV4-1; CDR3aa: CASSQSGISYNEQFF
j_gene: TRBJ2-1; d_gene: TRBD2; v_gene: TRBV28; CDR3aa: CASSTLSGGSYNEQFF
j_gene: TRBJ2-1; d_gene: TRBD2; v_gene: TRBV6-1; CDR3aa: CASSVLAGGAGTMVQFF
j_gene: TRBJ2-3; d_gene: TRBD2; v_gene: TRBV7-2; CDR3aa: CASSWRLAGSTDTQYF
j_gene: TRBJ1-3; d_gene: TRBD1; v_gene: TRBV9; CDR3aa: CASSVGTGINTIYF